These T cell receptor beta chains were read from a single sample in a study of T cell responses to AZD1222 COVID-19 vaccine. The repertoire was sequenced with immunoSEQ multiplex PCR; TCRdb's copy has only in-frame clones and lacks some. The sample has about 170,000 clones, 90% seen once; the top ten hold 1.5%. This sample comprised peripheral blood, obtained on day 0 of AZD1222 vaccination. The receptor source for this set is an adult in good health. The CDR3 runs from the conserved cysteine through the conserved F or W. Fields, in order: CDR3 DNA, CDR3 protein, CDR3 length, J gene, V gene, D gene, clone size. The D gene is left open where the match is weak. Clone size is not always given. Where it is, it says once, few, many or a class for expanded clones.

DNA: TGTGCCAGTAGACAGGGGCAGGACACTGAAGCTTTCTTT
CDR3: CASRQGQDTEAFF
length: 13
J: TRBJ1-1
V: TRBV19
D: TRBD1
size: NA

DNA: TGTGCCAGCAGGGGACAGGGGGGACTCTACGAGCAGTACTTC
CDR3: CASRGQGGLYEQYF
length: 14
J: TRBJ2-7
V: TRBV28
D: TRBD1
size: NA

DNA: TGTGCCAGCACCTACGGACTGTCGTCGGCTGAAGCTTTCTTT
CDR3: CASTYGLSSAEAFF
length: 14
J: TRBJ1-1
V: TRBV6-5
D: NA
size: NA

DNA: TGCAGTGCTAGTAAGGCAGGGGCCGGGAACACCGGGGAGCTGTTTTTT
CDR3: CSASKAGAGNTGELFF
length: 16
J: TRBJ2-2
V: TRBV20-1
D: NA
size: NA

DNA: TGTGCCAGTAGTATAGCCGGGACAGGGAATTCACCCCTCCACTTT
CDR3: CASSIAGTGNSPLHF
length: 15
J: TRBJ1-6
V: TRBV19
D: TRBD1
size: once

DNA: TGTGCCAGCAGCTCCAGGTCCCTGGCGGGGGGGCAGGTAGATACGCAGTATTTT
CDR3: CASSSRSLAGGQVDTQYF
length: 18
J: TRBJ2-3
V: TRBV11-2
D: TRBD2
size: NA

DNA: TGTGCCAGCAGCTTGAGACTACAAACCTACGAGCAGTACTTC
CDR3: CASSLRLQTYEQYF
length: 14
J: TRBJ2-7
V: TRBV5-6
D: NA
size: NA

DNA: TGTGCCAGTACCCCCAAGGTGGAAGGTTATACGCAGTATTTT
CDR3: CASTPKVEGYTQYF
length: 14
J: TRBJ2-3
V: TRBV19
D: NA
size: NA

DNA: TGTGCCAGCAGTAGACCGGGGGGGAGGGGCTACACCTTC
CDR3: CASSRPGGRGYTF
length: 13
J: TRBJ1-2
V: TRBV7-8
D: NA
size: NA

DNA: TGTGCCAGCAGCCCCGGACAGGGTGAGCACTATGGCTACACCTTC
CDR3: CASSPGQGEHYGYTF
length: 15
J: TRBJ1-2
V: TRBV7-3
D: TRBD1
size: NA

DNA: TGTGCCAGCAGCTTAGCGGGACTAGCGGTCCAAGAGACCCAGTACTTC
CDR3: CASSLAGLAVQETQYF
length: 16
J: TRBJ2-5
V: TRBV7-2
D: TRBD2
size: NA

DNA: TGCGCCAGCAGCCCGGGACAGAGCTCCTATAATTCACCCCTCCACTTT
CDR3: CASSPGQSSYNSPLHF
length: 16
J: TRBJ1-6
V: TRBV5-1
D: TRBD1
size: NA

DNA: TGTGCCTGGACGGCGGCAGGACTAGCGGTTCCGAGGGATACGCAGTATTTT
CDR3: CAWTAAGLAVPRDTQYF
length: 17
J: TRBJ2-3
V: TRBV30
D: TRBD2
size: NA

DNA: TGTGCCAGCAGCTTTGGGCTCAGGGTTGGCAATCAGCCCCAGCATTTT
CDR3: CASSFGLRVGNQPQHF
length: 16
J: TRBJ1-5
V: TRBV12-1
D: NA
size: NA

DNA: TGTGCCAGCAGCTCCCCCGGGGGGACCTACGAGCAGTACTTC
CDR3: CASSSPGGTYEQYF
length: 14
J: TRBJ2-7
V: TRBV7-9
D: TRBD2
size: NA

DNA: TGTGCCAGCAGTCGAGCCCAGGGGTACGGCTACACCTTC
CDR3: CASSRAQGYGYTF
length: 13
J: TRBJ1-2
V: TRBV12-3/TRBV12-4
D: NA
size: NA

DNA: TGCGCCAGCAGCTTCGCTAGCGGGGGCGGGGAGACCCAGTACTTC
CDR3: CASSFASGGGETQYF
length: 15
J: TRBJ2-5
V: TRBV5-1
D: TRBD2
size: NA

DNA: TGTGCCAGCAGCCAGGGGGACAGGGATAATTCACCCCTCCACTTT
CDR3: CASSQGDRDNSPLHF
length: 15
J: TRBJ1-6
V: TRBV28
D: TRBD1
size: NA

DNA: TGTGCCAGCGGGATCTACGAGCAGTACTTC
CDR3: CASGIYEQYF
length: 10
J: TRBJ2-7
V: TRBV27
D: NA
size: once

DNA: TGTGCCAGCAGTAGGAGCGGGGGAAACGAGCAGTACTTC
CDR3: CASSRSGGNEQYF
length: 13
J: TRBJ2-7
V: TRBV7-2
D: TRBD2
size: once

DNA: TGTGCCAGCAGTTTTTTCAGGAGGGAAAAACTGTTTTTT
CDR3: CASSFFRREKLFF
length: 13
J: TRBJ1-4
V: TRBV28
D: NA
size: NA

DNA: TGCAGCGTCGGGAATGGGGGGGCTGTTGAAAAACTGTTTTTT
CDR3: CSVGNGGAVEKLFF
length: 14
J: TRBJ1-4
V: TRBV29-1
D: NA
size: NA

DNA: TGTGCCACCCCTGGAGGCTACGAGCAGTACTTC
CDR3: CATPGGYEQYF
length: 11
J: TRBJ2-7
V: TRBV28
D: NA
size: few

DNA: TGTGCCAGCAGCGATACAGGGGGGAGCACTGAAGCTTTCTTT
CDR3: CASSDTGGSTEAFF
length: 14
J: TRBJ1-1
V: TRBV7-9
D: TRBD1
size: NA

DNA: TGTGCCAGCAGCCAAGGTCCTGGACAGGGTCGTGAAAAACTGTTTTTT
CDR3: CASSQGPGQGREKLFF
length: 16
J: TRBJ1-4
V: TRBV3-1/TRBV3-2
D: TRBD1
size: NA

DNA: TGTGCCAGCTCACCCGGGACAGGGCGAACCGGGGAGCTGTTTTTT
CDR3: CASSPGTGRTGELFF
length: 15
J: TRBJ2-2
V: TRBV18
D: TRBD1
size: NA

DNA: TGTGCCACAGGGGGGCTAGTTTTTAACACCGGGGAGCTGTTTTTT
CDR3: CATGGLVFNTGELFF
length: 15
J: TRBJ2-2
V: TRBV28
D: NA
size: NA

DNA: TGTGCCAGCAGTGGAGCCCGACAGGGGGCATTATCCTACGAGCAGTACTTC
CDR3: CASSGARQGALSYEQYF
length: 17
J: TRBJ2-7
V: TRBV25-1
D: TRBD1
size: once

DNA: TGCGCCAGCAGCCAACTGCGTTTGACCTACAATGAGCAGTTCTTC
CDR3: CASSQLRLTYNEQFF
length: 15
J: TRBJ2-1
V: TRBV4-1
D: NA
size: NA

DNA: TGTGCCAGCAGTTATACCGGGACAGGGGCTGACACTGAAGCTTTCTTT
CDR3: CASSYTGTGADTEAFF
length: 16
J: TRBJ1-1
V: TRBV6-5
D: TRBD1
size: NA

DNA: TGCGCCAGCAGCTGGGGGCCAACTGACAGGGGTGAGTTCTTC
CDR3: CASSWGPTDRGEFF
length: 14
J: TRBJ2-1
V: TRBV5-1
D: TRBD1
size: NA

DNA: TGCAGTGCTAGTAGACAGGGGGTAGGAGGCTACACCTTC
CDR3: CSASRQGVGGYTF
length: 13
J: TRBJ1-2
V: TRBV20-1
D: TRBD1
size: NA

DNA: TGTGCCAGCAGTCCGCGGGGGGGATGGGGAGAGCAGTACTTC
CDR3: CASSPRGGWGEQYF
length: 14
J: TRBJ2-7
V: TRBV27
D: TRBD2
size: NA

DNA: TGTGCCAGCTCACCATCCGCTCAGACCTACGAGCAGTACTTC
CDR3: CASSPSAQTYEQYF
length: 14
J: TRBJ2-7
V: TRBV18
D: NA
size: few

DNA: TGTGCCAGCAGCTCCGGGACAGTCCCTAAGCCCCTCCACTTT
CDR3: CASSSGTVPKPLHF
length: 14
J: TRBJ1-6
V: TRBV5-6
D: TRBD1
size: once

DNA: TGTGCCAGCAGCCACCGGGTTCAAGTTGAGCAGTTCTTC
CDR3: CASSHRVQVEQFF
length: 13
J: TRBJ2-1
V: TRBV11-1
D: NA
size: NA

DNA: TGTGCCTGGAGTGGGGACATCCCCTACGAGCAGTACTTC
CDR3: CAWSGDIPYEQYF
length: 13
J: TRBJ2-7
V: TRBV30
D: NA
size: NA

DNA: TGTGCCAGTAGTATAGACAGGGCGCTGAATCAGCCCCAGCATTTT
CDR3: CASSIDRALNQPQHF
length: 15
J: TRBJ1-5
V: TRBV19
D: NA
size: NA

DNA: TGTGCCAGCTCCGGGACCTCAAACTACGAGCAGTACTTC
CDR3: CASSGTSNYEQYF
length: 13
J: TRBJ2-7
V: TRBV28
D: NA
size: NA

DNA: TGCGCCAGCAGCCACAGGCTATCCAACGGCAATGAGCAGTTCTTC
CDR3: CASSHRLSNGNEQFF
length: 15
J: TRBJ2-1
V: TRBV23-1
D: NA
size: NA

DNA: TGTGCCAGCAGCTTGGCGTCCGGGCTGGGGGGCACTGAAGCTTTCTTT
CDR3: CASSLASGLGGTEAFF
length: 16
J: TRBJ1-1
V: TRBV5-4
D: NA
size: NA

DNA: TGTGCCAGCAGCCCTGGGACAGTGATGCGGGGCTACACCTTC
CDR3: CASSPGTVMRGYTF
length: 14
J: TRBJ1-2
V: TRBV27
D: TRBD1
size: NA

DNA: TGTGCCAGCAGCTTTAGACAGACTAACACCGGGGAGCTGTTTTTT
CDR3: CASSFRQTNTGELFF
length: 15
J: TRBJ2-2
V: TRBV7-2
D: NA
size: NA

DNA: TGTGCCGGTACTCGAAACAATGAGCAGTTCTTC
CDR3: CAGTRNNEQFF
length: 11
J: TRBJ2-1
V: TRBV2
D: NA
size: NA

DNA: TGTGCCAGCATTGGGGTTGAAGCTTTCTTT
CDR3: CASIGVEAFF
length: 10
J: TRBJ1-1
V: TRBV6-5
D: NA
size: NA

DNA: TGCGCCAGCAGCCGCTCCCGGGACAGTGTCGACGAGCAGTACTTC
CDR3: CASSRSRDSVDEQYF
length: 15
J: TRBJ2-7
V: TRBV4-3
D: TRBD1
size: NA

DNA: TGTGCCAGTAGCGGTCAGCCTTTTTATAATTCACCCCTCCACTTT
CDR3: CASSGQPFYNSPLHF
length: 15
J: TRBJ1-6
V: TRBV19
D: NA
size: NA

DNA: TGTGCCACCAGCAGAGATCATCGGCAGGGAGCTTATAATTCACCCCTCCACTTT
CDR3: CATSRDHRQGAYNSPLHF
length: 18
J: TRBJ1-6
V: TRBV15
D: NA
size: NA

DNA: TGTGCCGGGGGTACCGGGGGGAGGGCTGAAGCTTTCTTT
CDR3: CAGGTGGRAEAFF
length: 13
J: TRBJ1-1
V: TRBV28
D: NA
size: NA

DNA: TGTGCCTGGACAAGACAGGGAGGGGGCACTGAAGCTTTCTTT
CDR3: CAWTRQGGGTEAFF
length: 14
J: TRBJ1-1
V: TRBV30
D: TRBD1
size: NA